Sequencing of this TCR beta chain was carried out in a study of regulatory T cells in long-lasting Graves disease. Across the study: Positivity for TSH receptor antibodies plus over 5 years of antithyroid drugs meant persistent Graves' disease. Broader study findings: There was favoring of TRBV28, TRBJ1-2 and TRBJ2-5 in persistent disease.

This clonotype was observed a handful of times. Its antigen is undetermined. Documented time point: persistent/refractory GD, antithyroid drugs over 5 years with positive TRAb. PBMC RNA was the source of the TCR library. The patients included were those that came from an endocrinology department in Xi'an, China. Construction of the TCR beta libraries employed iRepertoire HTBI primers in conjunction with Arm-PCR of CDR3 regions. Source study methods: The samples included 60 to 65 TRBV and 14 to 15 TRBJ segments. TCRdb redid the calling of the multiplex PCR reads with MiXCR, one entry per CDR3 protein. For this entry, the V and J calls and clone size follow TCRdb and not the study's own pipeline. Counted here are roughly 450,000 distinct CDR3 sequences, 20% to 25% occurring once; the ten biggest clones make up less than 9%. Germline V gene data show CDR1 as SEHNR and CDR2 as FQNEAQ (reference sequence). The length of the CDR3 is 15 residues. The V and J ends lost 3 bases and 8 bases respectively, with 19 bases between them.

The rearrangement joins TRBV7-9 to TRBJ1-2; D gene uncertain. This sequence was found in a female donor with Graves disease. The starting material was peripheral blood mononuclear cells (PBMCs), obtained when the disease was refractory, from a patient treated with antithyroid drugs. The CDR3 reads CASSFSGGDGSGYTF. The CDR3 bases are TGTGCCAGCAGCTTTAGCGGCGGAGACGGGAGCGGCTACACCTTC. The full variable domain, completed using reference TRBV7-9 and TRBJ1-2, is DTGVSQNPRHKITKRGQNVTFRCDPISEHNRLYWYRQTLGQGPEFLTYFQNEAQLEKSRLLSDRFSAERPKGSFSTLEIQRTEQGDSAMYLCASSFSGGDGSGYTFGSGTRLTVV.